The rows below give T cell receptor beta chains drawn from one sample of a study of blood T cell repertoires in COVID-19. Generated by immunoSEQ multiplex PCR, the TCRdb table keeps only in-frame clones and is missing some. The data hold about 400,000 clones, with roughly 90% observed a single time. Sequencing was done on a sample of peripheral blood. Receptors were obtained from a man aged 40-49 years with acute or convalescent COVID-19. Both conserved end residues are part of each CDR3.

>TRBV5-1|TRBJ2-6
CASSQDSSGANVLTF
>TRBV5-5|TRBJ1-4
CASSLWTGSNEKLFF
>TRBV5-1|TRBJ1-1
CASSPGGTVNTEAFF
>TRBV10-3|TRBJ1-2
CAIPGKGDGYTF
>TRBV12-3/TRBV12-4|TRBJ1-1
CASRLQGTTEAFF
>TRBV19|TRBJ2-1
CASSSRQGGHNEQFF
>TRBV28|TRBJ2-2
CASSLRQGAVWELFF
>TRBV19|TRBJ1-3
CASTHYEGDSGNTIYF
>TRBV12-3/TRBV12-4|TRBJ2-5
CASSFSSETQYF
>TRBV28|TRBJ1-6
CAWGDHNSPLHF
>TRBV18|TRBJ1-3
CASSPRVLGVGNTIYF
>TRBV9|TRBJ1-4
CASSVAGGMSKEKLFF
>TRBV7-2|TRBJ2-2
CASSLQGIGELFF
>TRBV4-1|TRBJ2-1
CASSQGRDREWNEQFF
>TRBV6-1|TRBJ1-1
CASSEVGTGGTEAFF
>TRBV7-9|TRBJ2-3
CASSSGGVAGVTDTQYF
>TRBV5-1|TRBJ1-1
CASSPRLLGEAFF
>TRBV9|TRBJ2-7
CASSSGLAFGDEQYF
>TRBV6-1|TRBJ1-6
CASSEVGPGESPLHF
>TRBV3-1/TRBV3-2|TRBJ2-1
CASSPERRTTIYEQFF
>TRBV4-2|TRBJ1-3
CASSRVQTGGIVSSGNTIYF
>TRBV5-1|TRBJ2-1
CASSLVGGLKNEQFF
>TRBV5-1|TRBJ2-3
CASSLNRLGPDTQYF
>TRBV6-5|TRBJ1-2
CASSFRTGPYGYTF